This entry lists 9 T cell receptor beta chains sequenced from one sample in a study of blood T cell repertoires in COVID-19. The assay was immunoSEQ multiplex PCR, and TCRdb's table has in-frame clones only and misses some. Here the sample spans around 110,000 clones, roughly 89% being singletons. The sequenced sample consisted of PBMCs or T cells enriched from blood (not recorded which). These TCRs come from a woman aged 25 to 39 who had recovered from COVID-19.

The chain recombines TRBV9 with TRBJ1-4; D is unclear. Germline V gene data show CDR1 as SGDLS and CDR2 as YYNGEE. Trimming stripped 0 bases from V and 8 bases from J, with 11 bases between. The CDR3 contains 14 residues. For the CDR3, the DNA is TGTGCCAGCAGCGTAGTCGGGTCAGACGAAAAACTGTTTTTT. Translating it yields CASSVVGSDEKLFF.

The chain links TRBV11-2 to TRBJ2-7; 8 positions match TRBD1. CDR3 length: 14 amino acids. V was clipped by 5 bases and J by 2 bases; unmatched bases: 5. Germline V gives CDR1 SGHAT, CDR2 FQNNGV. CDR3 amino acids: CASSQGQETYEQYF. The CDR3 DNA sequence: TGTGCCAGCAGCCAGGGACAGGAGACCTACGAGCAGTACTTC.

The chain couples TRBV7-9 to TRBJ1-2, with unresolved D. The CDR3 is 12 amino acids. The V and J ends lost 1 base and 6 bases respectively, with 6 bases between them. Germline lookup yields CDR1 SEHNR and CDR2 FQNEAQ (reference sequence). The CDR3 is CASSLVGDGYTF. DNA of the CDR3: TGTGCCAGCAGCTTAGTCGGGGATGGCTACACCTTC.

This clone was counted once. The CDR3 region is CASSYSLGTRYGYTF. The DNA of the CDR3 is TGTGCCAGCAGTTACTCGTTGGGTACGCGGTATGGCTACACCTTC. V usage is TRBV6-5 and J usage is TRBJ1-2; D uncertain. The V end lost 0 bases, the J end lost 5 bases, and 13 bases lay between the germline ends. Germline CDR1 is MNHEY and CDR2 is SVGAGI. CDR3 size: 15 residues.

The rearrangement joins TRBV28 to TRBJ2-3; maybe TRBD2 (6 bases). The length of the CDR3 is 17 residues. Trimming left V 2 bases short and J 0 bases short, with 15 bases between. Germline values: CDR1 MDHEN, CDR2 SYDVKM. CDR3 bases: TGTGCCAGCAGTTTACATACGGGGACTTCTAGCACAGATACGCAGTATTTT. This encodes CASSLHTGTSSTDTQYF.

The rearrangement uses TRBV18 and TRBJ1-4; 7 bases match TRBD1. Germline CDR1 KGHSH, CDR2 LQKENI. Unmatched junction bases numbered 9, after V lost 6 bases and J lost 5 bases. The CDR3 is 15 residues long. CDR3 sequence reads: CASSQPGDRNEKLFF. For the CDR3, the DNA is TGTGCCAGCTCCCAACCTGGGGACAGAAATGAAAAACTGTTTTTT.

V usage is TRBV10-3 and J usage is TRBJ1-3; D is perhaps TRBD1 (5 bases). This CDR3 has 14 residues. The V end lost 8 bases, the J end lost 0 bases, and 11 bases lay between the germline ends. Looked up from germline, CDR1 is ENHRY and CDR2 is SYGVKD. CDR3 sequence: CAIGGLNSGNTIYF. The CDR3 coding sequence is TGTGCCATCGGGGGACTGAACTCTGGAAACACCATATATTTT.

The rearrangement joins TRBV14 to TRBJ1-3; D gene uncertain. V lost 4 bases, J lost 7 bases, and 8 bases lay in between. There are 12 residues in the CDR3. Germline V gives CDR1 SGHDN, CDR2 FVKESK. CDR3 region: CASSLTHNTIYF. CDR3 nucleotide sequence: TGTGCCAGCAGCCTGACACATAACACCATATATTTT. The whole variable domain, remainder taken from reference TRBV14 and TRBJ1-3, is EAGVTQFPSHSVIEKGQTVTLRCDPISGHDNLYWYRRVMGKEIKFLLHFVKESKQDESGMPNNRFLAERTGGTYSTLKVQPAELEDSGVYFCASSLTHNTIYFGEGSWLTVV.

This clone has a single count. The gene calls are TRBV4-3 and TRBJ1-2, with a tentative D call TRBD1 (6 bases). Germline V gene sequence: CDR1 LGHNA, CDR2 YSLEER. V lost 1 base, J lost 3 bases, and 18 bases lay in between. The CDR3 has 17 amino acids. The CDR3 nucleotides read TGCGCCAGCAGCCAAGGACTAATTGGGGGCCCCTACTATGGCTACACCTTC. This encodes CASSQGLIGGPYYGYTF.